The clone carrying this T cell receptor (beta chain) was detected many times. A second PCR, run for about 6 to 11 cycles, used a sample-barcoded 5' primer plus a J-beta primer mix. MiXCR, run by TCRdb on the 5' RACE reads, gives a single entry per CDR3 protein. Among about 690,000 distinct CDR3 sequences listed, 40% to 45% were seen once. The data derive from a study of blood T cells in healthy people across ages. The V gene's germline CDR1 is SGHRS and CDR2 YFSETQ. This CDR3 comprises 15 residues. The germline V and J ends were trimmed by 0 bases and 0 bases, with 8 bases remaining between them. This sequence originates from an elderly man in good health. The chain employs TRBV5-1 and TRBJ2-3; D is unclear. Sequencing was performed on blood. CDR3 DNA sequence: TGCGCCAGCAGCTTGGCCGTGATGAGCACAGATACGCAGTATTTT. Translating gives CASSLAVMSTDTQYF.